What follows describes a single T cell receptor (beta chain). This sample stems from a study of blood T cell repertoires in COVID-19. Turning to the study itself: The study drew acute and convalescent COVID-19 samples from the United States, Italy and Spain. In each case, the material was cDNA or gDNA derived from T cells, B-cell-depleted T cells, or PBMCs.

How the authors handled the data: Estimated nucleated cell counts came from reference gene primer amplification. Clones were sequenced by immunoSEQ multiplex PCR, and TCRdb holds only the in-frame ones, with some missing. V, J and clone size derive from that table, while D and trimming were established from the DNA sequence. The table includes roughly 180,000 clones, around 77% detected once. V lost 4 bases to trimming and J lost 1 base, with 17 bases between them. CDR1 and CDR2 from the germline V gene are SGHNT and YYREEE (reference sequence). The CDR3 consists of 16 residues. Material: peripheral blood. The sequence came from a man in his sixties with active or convalescent COVID-19. The chain combines TRBV5-4 with TRBJ1-1; no firm D call. This CDR3 reads CASSLGSAARNTEAFF. The CDR3, as DNA: TGTGCCAGCAGCCTCGGGTCAGCGGCACGGAACACTGAAGCTTTCTTT.